The 24 T cell receptor beta chains in this list originate from one sample, sequenced in a study of cytomegalovirus exposure and HLA in healthy donors. The table came from immunoSEQ multiplex PCR; TCRdb's copy has only in-frame clones and leaves some out. Seen here are about 120,000 clones, approximately 90% observed once, and the top ten hold 1.5% to 2%. Sequencing input: PBMCs. The receptor source for this set is a woman between 18 and 30 years old in good health and CMV-seronegative.

The chain recombines TRBV27 with TRBJ2-1; 8 bases fit TRBD1. Germline V CDR1 and CDR2: MNHEY, SMNVEV (reference sequence). The CDR3 is 14 residues long. The J segment lost 6 bases and the V segment lost 2 bases, leaving 3 bases of the junction unmatched. The CDR3 region is CASSLGQGANEQFF. CDR3 DNA: TGTGCCAGCAGTTTAGGACAGGGCGCCAATGAGCAGTTCTTC.

This clone was found a few times. The chain joins TRBV6-4 to TRBJ2-2, with a possible D match to TRBD2 (5 bases). V lost 2 bases to trimming and J lost 7 bases, with 8 bases between them. The CDR3 loop spans 13 amino acids. CDR1 and CDR2 (germline): MRHNA, SNTAGT. The CDR3 sequence: CASSDGSYGELFF. CDR3 DNA: TGTGCCAGCAGTGACGGGAGTTACGGGGAGCTGTTTTTT.

The chain employs TRBV28 and TRBJ1-1; no reliable D call. Per germline, CDR1 MDHEN and CDR2 SYDVKM. CDR3 length: 14 amino acids. The V end was cut by 6 bases, the J end by 0 bases, with 11 bases between. The chain's CDR3 is CASSRADMNTEAFF. The CDR3 DNA reads as TGTGCCAGCAGCCGAGCGGATATGAACACTGAAGCTTTCTTT.

This chain joins TRBV30 and TRBJ2-7, with TRBD1 identical over 7 bases. CDR3 length equals 13 residues. CDR1 GTSNPN and CDR2 SVGIG come from the germline V gene (reference sequence). The V segment lost 1 base and the J segment 3 bases; nucleotides outside the gene matches: 3. CDR3 loop: CAWSAGTDYEQYF. CDR3 nucleotide sequence: TGTGCCTGGAGTGCCGGGACAGACTACGAGCAGTACTTC.

V gene TRBV6-5 combines with J gene TRBJ2-7; perhaps TRBD2 as D (5 bases). Germline CDR1 MNHEY, CDR2 SVGAGI. The CDR3 extends over 15 amino acids. Trimming left V 6 bases short and J 2 bases short, with 17 bases between. CDR3 sequence: CASSLRGISAYEQYF. The CDR3 nucleotides read TGTGCCAGCAGCCTAAGAGGGATATCAGCCTACGAGCAGTACTTC.

The CDR3 reads CASSMTDRGKEAFF. Written as DNA, the CDR3 is TGTGCCAGCAGCATGACGGACAGGGGTAAGGAAGCTTTCTTT. This sequence joins TRBV7-9 and TRBJ1-1; 9 bases align to TRBD1. The J segment lost 8 bases and the V segment lost 5 bases, leaving 9 bases of the junction unmatched. The CDR3 is 14 residues long. Looked up from germline, CDR1 is SEHNR and CDR2 is FQNEAQ (reference sequence).

The chain combines TRBV27 with TRBJ1-2; 7 nucleotides agree with TRBD1. The trim removed 2 bases at V and 4 bases at J, leaving 19 bases unmatched. The CDR3 length is 19 residues. Germline CDR1 reads MNHEY; CDR2 reads SMNVEV (reference sequence). The CDR3 DNA is TGTGCCAGCAGTTTAATTGGGGTCCAGTCCAACAGGGGCGTCTATGGCTACACCTTC. It encodes CASSLIGVQSNRGVYGYTF.

The CDR3 region has the DNA TGTGCCAGCAGGGCCGGGACAGCGGACACCGGGGAGCTGTTTTTT. It specifies CASRAGTADTGELFF. The chain joins TRBV5-4 to TRBJ2-2; 7 bases map to TRBD1. This CDR3 is built from 15 residues. Per germline, CDR1 SGHNT and CDR2 YYREEE (reference sequence). V was clipped by 5 bases and J by 3 bases; unmatched bases: 7.

The chain has TRBV5-4 and TRBJ2-2, with 12 bases lining up with TRBD2. V was pared by 4 bases and J by 3 bases, with 4 bases of the junction left unmatched. The CDR3 is 16 amino acids. Germline V gene data show CDR1 as SGHNT and CDR2 as YYREEE (reference sequence). The CDR3 nucleotides are TGTGCCAGCAGCCTAGCGGGAGGGGGGTACACCGGGGAGCTGTTTTTT. Its protein product is CASSLAGGGYTGELFF.

In DNA, the CDR3 is TGTGCCAGCAGTTACGACGGAGATTATAATTCACCCCTCCACTTT. This codes for CASSYDGDYNSPLHF. The chain couples TRBV6-5 to TRBJ1-6; D not certain. CDR1 is MNHEY, CDR2 SVGAGI, per germline. CDR3 length: 15 residues. V lost 2 bases to trimming and J lost 4 bases, with 9 bases between them.

This clone has only a few counts. This chain connects TRBV7-2 to TRBJ1-2; 7 nucleotides match TRBD1. V lost 3 bases and J lost 2; bases outside the gene matches: 3. The germline V gene encodes CDR1 SGHTA and CDR2 FQGNSA. CDR3 length: 14 residues. CDR3 DNA: TGTGCCAGCAGCTTTGAGGGACAGAACTATGGCTACACCTTC. It yields the protein CASSFEGQNYGYTF.

The chain is built from TRBV6-5 and TRBJ2-7; maybe TRBD2 (6 bases). Per the germline V gene, CDR1 is MNHEY and CDR2 is SVGAGI. V was shortened by 6 bases and J by 7 bases, with 13 bases between the two germline ends. The CDR3 has 12 amino acids. The CDR3 DNA is TGTGCCAGCAGCCCACCCCGGGGGGAGCAGTACTTC. It yields the protein CASSPPRGEQYF.

The rearrangement links TRBV2 to TRBJ1-5; TRBD1 matches 7 bases. Germline CDR1 and CDR2: SNHLY and FYNNEI. Unmatched junction bases numbered 4, after V lost 4 bases and J lost 1 base. This CDR3 has 15 amino acids. The CDR3 spells CASSGQGMSNQPQHF. In DNA, the CDR3 is TGTGCCAGCAGTGGACAGGGAATGAGCAATCAGCCCCAGCATTTT.

The rearrangement uses TRBV28 and TRBJ2-6, with TRBD1 identical over 7 bases. With V trimmed by 6 bases and J by 0 bases, 8 bases remained unmatched. The CDR3 runs 17 residues. Germline lookup yields CDR1 MDHEN and CDR2 SYDVKM. The CDR3 DNA reads as TGTGCCAGCAGCTCTCCGGGACAGAGCTCTGGGGCCAACGTCCTGACTTTC. This translates into CASSSPGQSSGANVLTF.

This clone has only one observation. The V gene is TRBV11-3, the J gene TRBJ2-7; TRBD2 agrees at 10 bases. Per the germline V gene, CDR1 is SGHNT and CDR2 is YENEEA. The length of the CDR3 is 16 residues. V trimming: 2 bases; J trimming: 6 bases; junction bases outside the gene matches: 10. The CDR3 is CASSLLPLAGVSEQYF. Written as DNA, the CDR3 is TGTGCCAGCAGCTTATTACCCCTAGCGGGAGTCTCCGAGCAGTACTTC.

This chain's CDR3 is CASIAGPSNTEAFF. In DNA, the CDR3 is TGCGCCAGCATAGCGGGACCCTCAAACACTGAAGCTTTCTTT. This sequence joins TRBV5-1 and TRBJ1-1, with D maybe TRBD1 (5 bases). Germline CDR1 reads SGHRS; CDR2 reads YFSETQ. The CDR3 is made up of 14 amino acids. V dropped 6 bases and J dropped 2 bases, with 14 bases sitting between them. Full variable domain (rest looked up from reference TRBV5-1 and TRBJ1-1): KAGVTQTPRYLIKTRGQQVTLSCSPISGHRSVSWYQQTPGQGLQFLFEYFSETQRNKGNFPGRFSGRQFSNSRSEMNVSTLELGDSALYLCASIAGPSNTEAFFGQGTRLTVV.

The CDR3: CSVQGDSNQPQHF. CDR3 in DNA: TGCAGCGTTCAGGGGGATAGCAATCAGCCCCAGCATTTT. The chain recombines TRBV29-1 with TRBJ1-5; 7 bases agree with TRBD1. Germline V gene data show CDR1 as SQVTM and CDR2 as ANQGSEA. There are 13 residues in the CDR3. The junction had 1 base not matched to a gene; V was cut back by 5 bases and J by 0 bases.

The chain is built from TRBV30 and TRBJ1-2, with a weak D call TRBD1 (5 bases). The CDR3 runs 13 residues. V was clipped by 2 bases and J by 4 bases, with 11 bases between them. Germline CDR1 reads GTSNPN; CDR2 reads SVGIG (reference sequence). CDR3 loop: CAWSRQLLYGYTF. CDR3 sequence (DNA): TGTGCCTGGAGTAGACAGCTACTCTATGGCTACACCTTC.

The chain couples TRBV7-2 to TRBJ2-7; 10 bases map to TRBD2. Per the germline V gene, CDR1 is SGHTA and CDR2 is FQGNSA. The CDR3 has 17 amino acids. The V and J ends lost 1 base and 4 bases, in that order; junction bases with no gene match: 10. The CDR3 here is CASSLVSSGGPSYEQYF. CDR3 sequence (DNA): TGTGCCAGCAGCTTAGTGTCTAGCGGGGGCCCTTCGTACGAGCAGTACTTC. The variable domain in full, with the rest retrieved from reference TRBV7-2 and TRBJ2-7, is GAGVSQSPSNKVTEKGKDVELRCDPISGHTALYWYRQSLGQGLEFLIYFQGNSAPDKSGLPSDRFSAERTGGSVSTLTIQRTQQEDSAVYLCASSLVSSGGPSYEQYFGPGTRLTVT.

The chain uses TRBV9 and TRBJ2-3; 11 nucleotides align to TRBD2. V dropped 0 bases and J dropped 6; count of bases not matched to a gene: 6. The CDR3 consists of 16 residues. Looked up from germline, CDR1 is SGDLS and CDR2 is YYNGEE. The DNA of the CDR3 is TGTGCCAGCAGCGTAGGCACTAGCGGGAGTTCTGATACGCAGTATTTT. This translates into CASSVGTSGSSDTQYF. Variable domain in full (rest from reference TRBV9 and TRBJ2-3): DSGVTQTPKHLITATGQRVTLRCSPRSGDLSVYWYQQSLDQGLQFLIQYYNGEERAKGNILERFSAQQFPDLHSELNLSSLELGDSALYFCASSVGTSGSSDTQYFGPGTRLTVL.

A single count supports this clone. This rearrangement joins TRBV4-3 to TRBJ2-5, with D possibly matching TRBD2 (6 bases). CDR3 size: 13 residues. The germline V gene has CDR1 LGHNA and CDR2 YSLEER. V lost 1 base to trimming and J lost 3 bases, with 6 bases between them. The CDR3 sequence is CASSQGLEETQYF. CDR3 coding DNA: TGCGCCAGCAGCCAAGGACTAGAAGAGACCCAGTACTTC.

V is TRBV18 and J is TRBJ2-7, with TRBD2 as a possible D gene (5 bases). V lost 3 bases to trimming and J lost 0 bases, with 12 bases between them. CDR3 size: 15 residues. Germline V gene sequence: CDR1 KGHSH, CDR2 LQKENI. CDR3 region: CASSPRRGISYEQYF. CDR3 in DNA: TGTGCCAGCTCACCTCGTCGGGGAATCTCCTACGAGCAGTACTTC.

The CDR3 DNA reads as TGCGCCAGCAGCTTGCCGGGGACTAGCGGGATACAAGAGACCCAGTACTTC. Residues: CASSLPGTSGIQETQYF. The chain couples TRBV5-1 to TRBJ2-5; TRBD2 matches at 13 bases. Germline values: CDR1 SGHRS, CDR2 YFSETQ. This CDR3 has 17 residues. V lost 1 base, J lost 2 bases, and 5 bases stayed unmatched.

The chain links TRBV9 to TRBJ2-1, with TRBD2 matching 7 bases. The CDR3 is 17 amino acids. The junction had 16 bases not matched to a gene; V was cut back by 4 bases and J by 6 bases. Per the germline V gene, CDR1 is SGDLS and CDR2 is YYNGEE. The CDR3: CASSPDLVPGGINEQFF. In nucleotides, the CDR3 is TGTGCCAGCAGCCCCGACTTGGTTCCGGGGGGTATCAATGAGCAGTTCTTC.